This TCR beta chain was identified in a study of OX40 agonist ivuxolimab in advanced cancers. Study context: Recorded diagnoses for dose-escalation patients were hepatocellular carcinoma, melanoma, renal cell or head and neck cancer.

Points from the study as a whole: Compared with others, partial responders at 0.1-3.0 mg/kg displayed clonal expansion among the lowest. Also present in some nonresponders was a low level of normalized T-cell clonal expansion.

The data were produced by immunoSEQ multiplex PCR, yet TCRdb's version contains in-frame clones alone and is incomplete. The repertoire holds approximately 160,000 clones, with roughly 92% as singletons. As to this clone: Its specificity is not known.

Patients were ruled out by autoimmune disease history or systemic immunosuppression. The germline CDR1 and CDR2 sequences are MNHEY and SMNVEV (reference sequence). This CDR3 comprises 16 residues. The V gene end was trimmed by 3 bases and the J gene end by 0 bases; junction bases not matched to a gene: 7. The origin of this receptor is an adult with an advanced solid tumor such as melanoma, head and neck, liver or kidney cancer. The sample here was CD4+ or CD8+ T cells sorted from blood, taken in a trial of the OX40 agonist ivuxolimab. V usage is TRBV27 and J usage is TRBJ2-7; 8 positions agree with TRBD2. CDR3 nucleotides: TGTGCCAGCAGTTTTACGAGGCTAGCGGGCTCCTACGAGCAGTACTTC. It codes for CASSFTRLAGSYEQYF.